This T cell receptor beta chain was profiled in a study of immune cell composition in non-small cell lung cancer. General observations from the study: Squamous lung tumours showed higher top 10 clone scores and clonality than adenocarcinomas. No significant correlation existed between pack-years smoked and tumour clonality. TIL tumour reactivity correlated with maximal tumour-associated clone frequency in adenocarcinoma.

Template was genomic DNA from frozen, unsorted single-cell suspensions. Worth noting for this clone: Its antigen is unidentified.

Produced via immunoSEQ multiplex PCR; TCRdb's table is partial and in-frame only. Of about 9,100 clones in the sample, almost 70% were seen once. Per germline, CDR1 SGHAT and CDR2 FQNNGV. V was pared by 4 bases and J by 5 bases, with 14 bases between. This CDR3 is 14 amino acids long. The sequence was collected from a human donor with non-small cell lung cancer. The sample consisted of lung tumor tissue. This chain uses TRBV11-2 with TRBJ2-5; TRBD2 might be the D (5 bases). The CDR3 protein is CASSSSASRETQYF. The DNA of the CDR3 is TGTGCCAGCAGCTCCTCCGCTAGCAGGGAGACCCAGTACTTC.